Below, 10 T cell receptor beta chains from the same sample are listed, as sequenced in a study of identical twins. In TCRdb, the 5' RACE reads were re-called with MiXCR into one record per CDR3 protein. Among 750,000 to 950,000 distinct CDR3 sequences, 12% were seen once, and the ten largest hold around 1.5%. The sample also formed part of further work on yellow fever vaccine responses in identical twins.

Sequenced material: PBMCs. All receptors derive from a woman aged 18-29 years in good health.

In this sample, this clonotype turned up a few times. This chain connects TRBV27 to TRBJ2-5, with unresolved D. The germline gives CDR1 MNHEY, CDR2 SMNVEV (reference sequence). CDR3 length equals 13 residues. Trimming pared 2 bases from V and 4 bases from J, leaving 8 bases between. The CDR3 sequence: CASSLGLLETQYF. The CDR3 region has the DNA TGTGCCAGCAGTTTAGGCTTGCTAGAGACCCAGTACTTC.

The genes are TRBV29-1 and TRBJ1-2, with D tentatively TRBD1 (5 bases). This CDR3 contains 12 residues. Trimming left V 2 bases short and J 7 bases short, with 11 bases between. CDR1 is SQVTM and CDR2 is ANQGSEA in the germline V gene. In DNA, the CDR3 is TGCAGCGTTGAAATGTGGGACTCTGGCTACACCTTC. It translates to CSVEMWDSGYTF.

The V call is TRBV20-1, the J call TRBJ2-5; 8 bases line up with TRBD1. The germline gives CDR1 DFQATT, CDR2 SNEGSKA (reference sequence). Losses at the gene ends were 3 bases for V and 1 base for J; bases not matched to a gene: 10. The CDR3 loop spans 16 amino acids. Here the CDR3 DNA reads TGCAGTGCTAGCCTCAGGGGGCGATCGGGCCAAGAGACCCAGTACTTC. It specifies CSASLRGRSGQETQYF.

This clonotype was observed a single time. This chain links TRBV7-9 with TRBJ2-3; D is perhaps TRBD2 (6 bases). V was clipped by 6 bases and J by 7 bases, with 17 bases between them. Germline CDR1 reads SEHNR; CDR2 reads FQNEAQ (reference sequence). The CDR3 is 14 amino acids. CDR3 sequence (DNA): TGTGCCAGCAGTCCTCGGGACTCCTTCAATACGCAGTATTTT. Translation: CASSPRDSFNTQYF.

V usage is TRBV11-2 and J usage is TRBJ2-7; D unresolved. Trimming took 5 bases from V and 5 from J, leaving 7 bases between them. This CDR3 comprises 11 residues. Germline V lookup: CDR1 SGHAT, CDR2 FQNNGV. The CDR3 DNA reads as TGTGCCAGCAGCGCCCTGGACGAGCAGTACGTC. Protein sequence: CASSALDEQYV.

This clonotype has just a few counts. J is TRBJ2-5 and V is TRBV12-3 or TRBV12-4; D remains unclear. Trimming took off 3 bases at V and 5 bases at J, with 19 bases between the two ends. This CDR3 contains 16 residues. The CDR3 sequence is CASSFGFVEHAETQYF. CDR3 sequence (DNA): TGTGCCAGCAGTTTTGGTTTTGTGGAACACGCGGAGACCCAGTACTTC.

The chain recombines TRBV20-1 with TRBJ2-2; no firm D call. Germline CDR1 DFQATT, CDR2 SNEGSKA (reference sequence). V was trimmed by 6 bases and J by 2 bases, leaving 13 bases between them. The CDR3 has 14 amino acids. The CDR3 coding sequence is TGCAGTGCCCCACGTCCGGCCAACACCGGGGAGCTGTTTTTT. This encodes CSAPRPANTGELFF.

This clonotype was recorded at least ten times. This chain uses TRBV10-2 with TRBJ1-5; D is unclear. Per the germline V gene, CDR1 is WSHSY and CDR2 is SAAADI. Trimming took off 3 bases at V and 6 bases at J, with 9 bases between the two ends. CDR3 length: 13 residues. The CDR3 DNA reads TGCGCCAGCAGTGACCAGACGGTTCAGCCCCAGCATTTT. Translated: CASSDQTVQPQHF.

The chain couples TRBV2 to TRBJ1-6, with D hard to call. Per germline, CDR1 SNHLY and CDR2 FYNNEI. Trimming left V 4 bases short and J 5 bases short, with 9 bases between. This CDR3 is built from 14 residues. DNA of the CDR3: TGTGCCAGCAGTGGTCAGTCGGATAATTCACCCCTCCACTTT. Amino acid sequence: CASSGQSDNSPLHF.

The CDR3 DNA sequence: TGTGCCATCTCGTCCGGGGAGCTGTTTTTT. This gives the protein CAISSGELFF. The chain has TRBV12-3 or TRBV12-4 and TRBJ2-2; D is unresolved. This CDR3 has 10 amino acids. The germline V and J ends were trimmed by 10 bases and 6 bases, with 6 bases remaining between them.